Each of the 15 T cell receptor beta chains below was sequenced from the same sample in a study of T cell clones after liver transplantation. Generated by immunoSEQ multiplex PCR, the TCRdb table keeps only in-frame clones and is missing some. Here the sample spans under 35,000 clones, 90% to 95% being singletons. This specimen was CD8+ T cells from blood, taken 12 months after liver transplant. The receptors were sampled from a human patient who received a liver transplant. Some of these T cells may belong to the graft donor.

This rearrangement joins TRBV7-6 to TRBJ1-4; the D gene is possibly TRBD1 (5 bases). The CDR3 extends over 14 amino acids. CDR1 is SGHVS, CDR2 FNYEAQ, per germline. V lost 3 bases, J lost 3 bases, and 8 bases lay in between. CDR3 amino acids: CASSLAGSNEKLFF. Written as DNA, the CDR3 is TGTGCCAGCAGCTTGGCAGGGTCTAATGAAAAACTGTTTTTT.

There are a few counts of this clone. The chain recombines TRBV10-1 with TRBJ2-7; tentatively, D is TRBD1 (5 bases). CDR1 and CDR2 (germline): WNHNN, SYGVQD (reference sequence). The ends were cut back, 6 bases at V and 0 bases at J, with 9 bases in the middle. The CDR3 totals 13 residues. CDR3 sequence: CASSDRGSYEQYF. The CDR3 DNA reads as TGCGCCAGCAGCGATAGGGGCTCCTACGAGCAGTACTTC.

The V and J genes are TRBV28 and TRBJ2-2; D not certain. Per the germline V gene, CDR1 is MDHEN and CDR2 is SYDVKM. This CDR3 region has 12 residues. Trimming left V 5 bases short and J 6 bases short, with 7 bases between. DNA for the CDR3: TGTGCCAGCAGTGGGCGGTCCGGGGAGCTGTTTTTT. Its protein is CASSGRSGELFF.

This sequence joins TRBV6-1 and TRBJ2-7; 10 bases match TRBD1. Germline CDR1 and CDR2: MNHNS and SASEGT. This CDR3 is 15 amino acids long. Unmatched junction bases numbered 5, after V lost 3 bases and J lost 3 bases. The CDR3 spells CASSDRDRGGYEQYF. The CDR3 DNA reads TGTGCCAGCAGTGACCGGGACAGGGGAGGCTACGAGCAGTACTTC.

This chain uses TRBV19 with TRBJ2-1; 10 bases map to TRBD2. Germline CDR1 is LNHDA and CDR2 is SQIVND (reference sequence). This CDR3 is 16 amino acids long. With 8 bases clipped from V and 0 bases from J, the junction kept 7 bases outside the gene matches. Written as DNA, the CDR3 is TGTGCCAGTGGGCTAGCGGGAGAGAACTCCTACAATGAGCAGTTCTTC. This sequence encodes CASGLAGENSYNEQFF.

The rearrangement joins TRBV11-3 to TRBJ2-7; no clear D. The CDR3 is 13 residues long. CDR1 is SGHNT and CDR2 is YENEEA in the germline V gene. Trimming stripped 5 bases from V and 4 bases from J, with 12 bases between. CDR3 sequence (DNA): TGTGCCAGCAGCGATGGACCGCGGTACGAGCAGTACTTC. As protein: CASSDGPRYEQYF.

The V and J genes are TRBV11-3 and TRBJ2-7, with 10 bases fitting TRBD1. The germline V gene has CDR1 SGHNT and CDR2 YENEEA. The length of the CDR3 is 16 residues. Trimming removed 5 bases from V and 2 bases from J; junction bases left unmatched: 9. CDR3 DNA: TGTGCCAGCAGCCCGGATAACGGACAGGGGGCCTACGAGCAGTACTTC. Amino acid sequence: CASSPDNGQGAYEQYF. The full variable domain, rest sourced from reference TRBV11-3 and TRBJ2-7, is EAGVVQSPRYKIIEKKQPVAFWCNPISGHNTLYWYLQNLGQGPELLIRYENEEAVDDSQLPKDRFSAERLKGVDSTLKIQPAELGDSAVYLCASSPDNGQGAYEQYFGPGTRLTVT.

CDR3 coding DNA: TGTGCCAGCAGCTTAGAGTTGACGAGCGGGAGGACCCAAGAGACCCAGTACTTC. Residues: CASSLELTSGRTQETQYF. V and J are TRBV11-3 and TRBJ2-5; TRBD2 matches at 9 bases. CDR1 SGHNT and CDR2 YENEEA come from the germline V gene. The ends lost 0 bases at V and 1 base at J; junction bases unmatched: 9. There are 18 residues in the CDR3.

The chain uses TRBV20-1 and TRBJ2-3, with no clear D. Germline assignment: CDR1 DFQATT and CDR2 SNEGSKA (reference sequence). The V and J ends lost 6 bases and 7 bases respectively, with 5 bases between them. The CDR3 has 9 amino acids. CDR3 protein: CSASNTQYF. CDR3 nucleotide sequence: TGCAGTGCCAGCAATACGCAGTATTTT.

In its sample, this clone was seen a few times. The chain joins TRBV4-2 to TRBJ1-2; TRBD1 is a possible D gene (6 bases). The CDR3 covers 16 residues. Germline values: CDR1 LGHNA, CDR2 YNFKEQ. V was trimmed by 0 bases and J by 3 bases, leaving 14 bases between them. The CDR3 nucleotides read TGTGCCAGCAGCCAAGAGTCTTGGGGGCGCGACTATGGCTACACCTTC. It encodes CASSQESWGRDYGYTF.

Written as DNA, the CDR3 is TGTGCCAGCAGTTGGTACCATTACCGATGGACCTATGGCTACACCTTC. Protein sequence: CASSWYHYRWTYGYTF. The rearrangement links TRBV2 to TRBJ1-2; D gene unclear. V lost 5 bases to trimming and J lost 4 bases, with 20 bases between them. The germline V gene has CDR1 SNHLY and CDR2 FYNNEI. This CDR3 has 16 residues.

DNA for the CDR3: TGTGCCAGCAGCTCAATAGGAGAGGGGGGCTACGAGCAGTACTTC. The encoded protein is CASSSIGEGGYEQYF. The chain has TRBV7-6 and TRBJ2-7; D is tentatively TRBD1 or TRBD2 (6 bases each). With 4 bases removed from V and 3 bases from J, the gap between germline ends came to 16 bases. CDR1 is SGHVS, CDR2 FNYEAQ, per germline. CDR3 length: 15 residues.

The chain links TRBV13 to TRBJ2-1; 8 bases agree with TRBD1. The germline V gene encodes CDR1 PRHDT and CDR2 FYEKMQ (reference sequence). Unmatched junction bases numbered 5, after V lost 4 bases and J lost 0 bases. There are 16 residues in the CDR3. The CDR3 loop reads CASSSDRGGSYNEQFF. DNA for the CDR3: TGTGCCAGCAGCTCCGACAGGGGAGGCTCCTACAATGAGCAGTTCTTC.

The V and J genes are TRBV11-1 and TRBJ1-1; 7 positions agree with TRBD1. CDR1 and CDR2 from the germline V gene are SGHAT and FQDESV (reference sequence). J lost 6 bases, V lost 4 bases, and 11 bases had no gene match. This CDR3 contains 15 residues. The DNA for the CDR3 is TGTGCCAGCAGCTCACCGGGACAGCCGGGACCTGAAGCTTTCTTT. It is translated as CASSSPGQPGPEAFF.

V and J are TRBV27 and TRBJ2-7; 7 positions agree with TRBD1. With 4 bases clipped from V and 0 bases from J, the junction kept 9 bases outside the gene matches. The CDR3 is 16 residues long. CDR1 is MNHEY, CDR2 SMNVEV, per germline (reference sequence). The CDR3 bases are TGTGCCAGCAGTTCCTCGGACAGGTTGAGCTCCTACGAGCAGTACTTC. Translating it yields CASSSSDRLSSYEQYF.